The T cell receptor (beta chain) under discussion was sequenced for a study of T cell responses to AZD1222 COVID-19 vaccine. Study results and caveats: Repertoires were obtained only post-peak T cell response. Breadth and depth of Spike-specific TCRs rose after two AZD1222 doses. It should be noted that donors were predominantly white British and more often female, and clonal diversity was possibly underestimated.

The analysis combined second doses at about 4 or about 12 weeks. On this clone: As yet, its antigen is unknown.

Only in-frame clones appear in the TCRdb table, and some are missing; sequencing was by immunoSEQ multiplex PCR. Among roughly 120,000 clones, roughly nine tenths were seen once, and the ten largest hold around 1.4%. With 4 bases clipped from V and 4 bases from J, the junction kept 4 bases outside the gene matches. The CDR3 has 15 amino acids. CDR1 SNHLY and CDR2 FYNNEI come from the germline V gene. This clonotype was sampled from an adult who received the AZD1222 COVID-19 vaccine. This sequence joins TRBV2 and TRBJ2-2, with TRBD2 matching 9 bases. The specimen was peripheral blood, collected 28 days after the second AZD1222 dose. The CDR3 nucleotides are TGTGCCAGCAGTGGACTAGCGGTTACCACCGGGGAGCTGTTTTTT. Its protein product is CASSGLAVTTGELFF.